A single sample is the source of the 29 T cell receptor beta chains below, sequenced in a study of CD8 T cells in ankylosing spondylitis. Study-level findings and limits: Ankylosing spondylitis blood seemed to carry a telltale TCR beta motif made of several highly homologous variants.

The antigens for these receptors are not known. TCRdb re-called the 5' RACE reads with MiXCR, one entry per CDR3 protein. The sample has some 800,000 distinct CDR3 sequences, roughly 10% seen once. Input material: blood, either unsorted or a sorted T cell fraction (not recorded which). The receptors were gathered from a male donor with ankylosing spondylitis.

The V and J genes are TRBV5-1 and TRBJ1-2, with a weak D call TRBD1 (5 bases). The CDR3 is made up of 15 amino acids. Germline lookup yields CDR1 SGHRS and CDR2 YFSETQ. Trimming cost V 0 bases and J 8 bases, with 17 bases left between them. The CDR3 loop is CASSLEGAGWPGYTF. CDR3 in DNA: TGCGCCAGCAGCTTGGAGGGAGCAGGGTGGCCCGGCTACACCTTC.

The sample holds a few counts of this clonotype. This rearrangement joins TRBV29-1 to TRBJ2-2; D call uncertain. Trimming removed 5 bases at V and 8 bases at J, with 9 bases between. CDR1 SQVTM and CDR2 ANQGSEA come from the germline V gene. The CDR3 length is 11 residues. CDR3 nucleotides: TGCAGCGTTAAACCGTCGGGGGAGCTGTTTTTT. Protein product: CSVKPSGELFF.

This clonotype was seen only a few times. The chain carries TRBV20-1 and TRBJ2-3, with 11 bases identical to TRBD2. Germline CDR1 and CDR2: DFQATT and SNEGSKA (reference sequence). The V and J ends lost 5 bases and 7 bases, in that order; junction bases with no gene match: 11. The length of the CDR3 is 15 residues. CDR3 nucleotides: TGCAGTGCTCTAAGGACTAGCGGGCTTTGGAATACGCAGTATTTT. Translated: CSALRTSGLWNTQYF.

V is TRBV5-1 and J is TRBJ2-5; D is unresolved. There are 14 residues in the CDR3. V lost 0 bases and J lost 2, with 8 bases in between. In germline, CDR1 is SGHRS, CDR2 YFSETQ. CDR3 protein: CASSLEPQQETQYF. The CDR3 nucleotides are TGCGCCAGCAGCTTGGAGCCCCAGCAAGAGACCCAGTACTTC. Supplemented by reference TRBV5-1 and TRBJ2-5, the full variable domain reads KAGVTQTPRYLIKTRGQQVTLSCSPISGHRSVSWYQQTPGQGLQFLFEYFSETQRNKGNFPGRFSGRQFSNSRSEMNVSTLELGDSALYLCASSLEPQQETQYFGPGTRLLVL.

The gene calls are TRBV12-3 or TRBV12-4 and TRBJ2-6; TRBD1 agrees at 9 bases. V lost 7 bases and J lost 0; bases outside the gene matches: 7. The CDR3 consists of 17 residues. CDR3 nucleotides: TGTGCCAGCACCCCCGGGACAGGGTTCTCTGGGGCCAACGTCCTGACTTTC. As protein: CASTPGTGFSGANVLTF.

This clonotype was seen a few times. The rearrangement links TRBV20-1 to TRBJ2-3; D unresolved. This CDR3 spans 14 amino acids. Germline V gene sequence: CDR1 DFQATT, CDR2 SNEGSKA (reference sequence). Trimming removed 3 bases from V and 12 bases from J, with 22 bases in between. CDR3: CSARTGSTSKTQYF. CDR3 nucleotide sequence: TGCAGTGCTAGGACCGGGTCCACGAGCAAAACACAGTATTTT.

This clonotype was observed a handful of times. The chain is built from TRBV20-1 and TRBJ1-4, with a possible D match to TRBD1 (5 bases). There are 13 residues in the CDR3. V was pared by 1 base and J by 8 bases, with 11 bases between. Germline values: CDR1 DFQATT, CDR2 SNEGSKA (reference sequence). The CDR3 region has the DNA TGCAGTGCTAGAGGGGAGGGGAGGGAAAAACTGTTTTTT. Amino acids: CSARGEGREKLFF.

The chain combines TRBV7-9 with TRBJ1-4; 8 bases line up with TRBD1. V was clipped by 3 bases and J by 4 bases; unmatched bases: 7. This CDR3 is 16 amino acids long. Germline CDR1 and CDR2: SEHNR and FQNEAQ (reference sequence). CDR3 DNA sequence: TGTGCCAGCAGCTTCCTTTCAGGGGGCGTTAATGAAAAACTGTTTTTT. Translation gives CASSFLSGGVNEKLFF.

The chain couples TRBV4-2 to TRBJ1-3; D not certain. Germline-derived CDR1 and CDR2 are LGHNA and YNFKEQ. The CDR3 contains 15 residues. The V end was cut by 3 bases, the J end by 1 base, with 10 bases between. DNA of the CDR3: TGTGCCAGCAGCCAGTCAGGTGGTTCTGGAAACACCATATATTTT. Protein: CASSQSGGSGNTIYF.

This clonotype was seen more than once but under ten times. V gene TRBV4-3 combines with J gene TRBJ2-3; D is undetermined. CDR1 is LGHNA, CDR2 YSLEER, per germline. CDR3 size: 15 residues. V was pared by 0 bases and J by 0 bases, with 7 bases between. The CDR3 DNA reads as TGCGCCAGCAGCCAAGAACAGTCTAGCACAGATACGCAGTATTTT. As protein: CASSQEQSSTDTQYF.

This clonotype has only a few counts. This chain joins TRBV20-1 and TRBJ1-1; D is uncertain. This CDR3 is 14 amino acids long. Germline V gene data show CDR1 as DFQATT and CDR2 as SNEGSKA (reference sequence). Trimming cost V 0 bases and J 7 bases, with 15 bases left between them. The CDR3 DNA reads as TGCAGTGCTAGAGAGAGATTTTCTTCTGGTGAAGCTTTCTTT. This codes for CSARERFSSGEAFF.

The CDR3 reads CSAETGTGLYPNYGYTF. For the CDR3, the DNA is TGCAGTGCGGAAACCGGGACAGGCTTATATCCTAACTATGGCTACACCTTC. V gene TRBV20-1 combines with J gene TRBJ1-2; 8 bases map to TRBD1. Germline V gene sequence: CDR1 DFQATT, CDR2 SNEGSKA (reference sequence). Trimming at V came to 6 bases and at J to 0 bases, leaving 15 bases not matched to a gene. This CDR3 is 17 amino acids long.

This clonotype was seen ten or more times. This sequence joins TRBV5-1 and TRBJ1-1; no firm D call. Germline loops: CDR1 SGHRS, CDR2 YFSETQ. Between the trimmed V and J ends, which lost 0 bases and 0 bases, there was a span of 6 bases. This CDR3 is 14 amino acids long. CDR3 DNA sequence: TGCGCCAGCAGCTTGGCCACCCTGAACACTGAAGCTTTCTTT. It is translated as CASSLATLNTEAFF.

This clonotype was counted only a few times. The V call is TRBV28, the J call TRBJ1-5; D gene ambiguous. Trimming shortened V by 8 bases and J by 2 bases, and 10 bases separated the two germline ends. The V gene's germline CDR1 is MDHEN and CDR2 SYDVKM. This CDR3 is 13 amino acids long. The chain's CDR3 is CASLQEGNQPQHF. In DNA form, the CDR3 reads TGTGCCAGCCTCCAAGAGGGCAATCAGCCCCAGCATTTT.

The sample holds a few counts of this clonotype. The J gene is TRBJ2-2, the V gene TRBV7-8, with 9 bases identical to TRBD1. The ends lost 4 bases at V and 6 bases at J; junction bases unmatched: 6. This CDR3 region has 15 residues. CDR1 and CDR2 from the germline V gene are SGHVS and FQNEAQ. The CDR3 spells CASSSTGQGPGELFF. The CDR3 bases are TGTGCCAGCAGCTCGACGGGACAGGGCCCCGGGGAGCTGTTTTTT.

This clonotype was observed a few times. The rearrangement links TRBV20-1 to TRBJ2-3, with 8 bases that match TRBD2. In germline, CDR1 is DFQATT, CDR2 SNEGSKA (reference sequence). The CDR3 is 14 amino acids. DNA of the CDR3: TGCAGCTTGAGGGTAGCGGGAAGCACAGATACGCAGTATTTT. It encodes CSLRVAGSTDTQYF.

The gene calls are TRBV12-3 or TRBV12-4 and TRBJ2-1; tentatively, D is TRBD1 (5 bases). Trimming removed 2 bases from V and 2 bases from J, with 13 bases in between. This CDR3 is 16 amino acids long. The CDR3 region is CASSLWGSQTYNEQFF. The CDR3 nucleotides are TGTGCCAGCAGTTTATGGGGCAGTCAGACCTACAATGAGCAGTTCTTC.

This clonotype was counted only a few times. The V call is TRBV14, the J call TRBJ2-6; no clear D gene. Per the germline V gene, CDR1 is SGHDN and CDR2 is FVKESK. CDR3 length equals 16 residues. V lost 1 base and J 2 bases, leaving 9 bases between the germline ends. The CDR3 sequence is CASSQVPGAGANVLTF. The CDR3 DNA sequence: TGTGCCAGCAGCCAAGTACCTGGTGCTGGGGCCAACGTCCTGACTTTC. Filled out from reference TRBV14 and TRBJ2-6, the complete variable domain reads EAGVTQFPSHSVIEKGQTVTLRCDPISGHDNLYWYRRVMGKEIKFLLHFVKESKQDESGMPNNRFLAERTGGTYSTLKVQPAELEDSGVYFCASSQVPGAGANVLTFGAGSRLTVL.

V gene TRBV9 combines with J gene TRBJ1-3; D gene unclear. The germline CDR1 and CDR2 sequences are SGDLS and YYNGEE. The CDR3 has 13 amino acids. The V gene lost 1 base and the J gene lost 4 bases, with 6 bases spanning the gap. The CDR3 nucleotides read TGTGCCAGCAGCGTACCCCCGGGAAACACCATATATTTT. Residues: CASSVPPGNTIYF. Full variable domain (rest looked up from reference TRBV9 and TRBJ1-3): DSGVTQTPKHLITATGQRVTLRCSPRSGDLSVYWYQQSLDQGLQFLIQYYNGEERAKGNILERFSAQQFPDLHSELNLSSLELGDSALYFCASSVPPGNTIYFGEGSWLTVV.

The rearrangement uses TRBV25-1 and TRBJ2-7, with a possible D match to TRBD1 (5 bases). CDR1 and CDR2 from the germline V gene are MGHDK and SYGVNS. The CDR3 has 14 amino acids. The V end lost 3 bases, the J end lost 6 bases, and 15 bases lay between the germline ends. In DNA, the CDR3 is TGTGCCAGCAGTGACCCTCGTGGGGCTCGCGAGCAGTACTTC. This translates into CASSDPRGAREQYF.

The chain carries TRBV24-1 and TRBJ1-1; tentative D call: TRBD1 (5 bases). CDR3 size: 12 residues. The V end lost 3 bases, the J end lost 4 bases, and 5 bases lay between the germline ends. Looked up from germline, CDR1 is KGHDR and CDR2 is SFDVKD. CDR3 bases: TGTGCCACCAGTGATGGGGGCACTGAAGCTTTCTTT. Protein sequence: CATSDGGTEAFF.

In this sample, this clonotype turned up many times. This rearrangement joins TRBV7-2 to TRBJ1-2; no definite D call. CDR1 SGHTA and CDR2 FQGNSA come from the germline V gene. The CDR3 is 13 residues long. With 3 bases removed from V and 7 bases from J, the gap between germline ends came to 12 bases. The CDR3 spells CASSLDFWSGYTF. The CDR3 coding sequence is TGTGCCAGCAGCTTGGACTTCTGGAGTGGCTACACCTTC.

This clonotype was seen only a few times. The chain employs TRBV5-1 and TRBJ1-1; TRBD1 matches 9 bases. With 4 bases clipped from V and 0 bases from J, the junction kept 7 bases outside the gene matches. The germline gives CDR1 SGHRS, CDR2 YFSETQ. CDR3 length: 16 amino acids. The chain's CDR3 is CASSLGTGSMNTEAFF. The CDR3 region has the DNA TGCGCCAGCAGCCTTGGGACAGGGTCTATGAACACTGAAGCTTTCTTT. Using reference TRBV5-1 and TRBJ1-1 for the parts outside the CDR3, the full variable domain is KAGVTQTPRYLIKTRGQQVTLSCSPISGHRSVSWYQQTPGQGLQFLFEYFSETQRNKGNFPGRFSGRQFSNSRSEMNVSTLELGDSALYLCASSLGTGSMNTEAFFGQGTRLTVV.

This chain links TRBV4-1 with TRBJ2-3, with TRBD2 as a possible D gene (5 bases). Germline values: CDR1 MGHRA, CDR2 YSYEKL. The V gene lost 0 bases and the J gene lost 0 bases, with 10 bases spanning the gap. The CDR3 contains 16 residues. Here the CDR3 DNA reads TGCGCCAGCAGCCAAGAATCGGGGTGGAGCACAGATACGCAGTATTTT. This encodes CASSQESGWSTDTQYF.

V and J are TRBV5-1 and TRBJ1-2, with D perhaps matching TRBD1 (6 bases). V lost 0 bases, J lost 4 bases, and 13 bases lay in between. CDR1 is SGHRS, CDR2 YFSETQ, per germline. The CDR3 is 15 residues long. CDR3 nucleotide sequence: TGCGCCAGCAGCTTGGGCCCACAGGGAAGCTATGGCTACACCTTC. Translated: CASSLGPQGSYGYTF.

This clonotype was picked up a small number of times. The CDR3 protein is CASSLRTGANEQFF. For the CDR3, the DNA is TGTGCCAGCAGCTTAAGGACAGGGGCGAATGAGCAGTTCTTC. The rearrangement links TRBV7-2 to TRBJ2-1; TRBD1 matches at 9 bases. There are 14 residues in the CDR3. Germline CDR1 SGHTA, CDR2 FQGNSA. The ends lost 2 bases at V and 7 bases at J; junction bases unmatched: 3.

This clonotype was seen more than once but under ten times. V and J are TRBV30 and TRBJ2-2, with a tentative D call TRBD1 (6 bases). Trimming pared 7 bases from V and 1 base from J, leaving 16 bases between. Looked up from germline, CDR1 is GTSNPN and CDR2 is SVGIG (reference sequence). This CDR3 is 15 amino acids long. This CDR3 reads CASHARQVNTGELFF. Here the CDR3 DNA reads TGTGCCTCCCATGCCCGACAGGTGAACACCGGGGAGCTGTTTTTT.

Many counts were recorded for this clonotype. The rearrangement links TRBV29-1 to TRBJ2-2; D gene uncertain. The V and J ends lost 4 bases and 0 bases respectively, with 6 bases between them. CDR1 and CDR2 from the germline V gene are SQVTM and ANQGSEA. This CDR3 region has 13 residues. This CDR3 reads CSVGWTNTGELFF. The CDR3 DNA reads as TGCAGCGTTGGGTGGACGAACACCGGGGAGCTGTTTTTT.

The sample holds many counts of this clonotype. The chain joins TRBV11-2 to TRBJ2-5, with 11 bases aligning to TRBD1. Germline CDR1 SGHAT, CDR2 FQNNGV. This CDR3 has 21 amino acids. The trim removed 3 bases at V and 1 base at J, leaving 19 bases unmatched. The CDR3 DNA reads as TGTGCCAGCAGCTTGAGGGTTTCGGGGACAGGGGGAAGGCAATCCCAAGAGACCCAGTACTTC. Encoded protein: CASSLRVSGTGGRQSQETQYF. Full variable domain (remainder filled in from reference TRBV11-2 and TRBJ2-5): EAGVAQSPRYKIIEKRQSVAFWCNPISGHATLYWYQQILGQGPKLLIQFQNNGVVDDSQLPKDRFSAERLKGVDSTLKIQPAKLEDSAVYLCASSLRVSGTGGRQSQETQYFGPGTRLLVL.